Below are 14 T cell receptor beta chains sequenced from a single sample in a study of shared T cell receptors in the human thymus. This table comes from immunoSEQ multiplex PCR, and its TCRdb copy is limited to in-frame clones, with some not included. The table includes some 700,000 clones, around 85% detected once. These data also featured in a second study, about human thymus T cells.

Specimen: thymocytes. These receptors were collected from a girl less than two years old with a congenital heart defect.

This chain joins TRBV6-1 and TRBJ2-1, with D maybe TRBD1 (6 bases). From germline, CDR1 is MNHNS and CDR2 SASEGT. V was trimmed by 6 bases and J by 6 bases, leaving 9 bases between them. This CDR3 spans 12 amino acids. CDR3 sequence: CASRIQGNEQFF. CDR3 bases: TGTGCCAGCAGGATACAGGGCAATGAGCAGTTCTTC.

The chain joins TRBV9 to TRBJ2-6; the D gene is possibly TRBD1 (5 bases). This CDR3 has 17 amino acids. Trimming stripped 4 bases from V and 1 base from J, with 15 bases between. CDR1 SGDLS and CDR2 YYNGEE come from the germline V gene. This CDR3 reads CASSTTGNPSGANVLTF. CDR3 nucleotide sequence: TGTGCCAGCAGCACAACAGGTAATCCTTCTGGGGCCAACGTCCTGACTTTC.

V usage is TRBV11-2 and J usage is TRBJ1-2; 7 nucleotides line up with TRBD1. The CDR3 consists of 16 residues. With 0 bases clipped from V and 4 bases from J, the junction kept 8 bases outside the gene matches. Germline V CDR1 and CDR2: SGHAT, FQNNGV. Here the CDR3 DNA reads TGTGCCAGCAGCTTAGAACCCCACAGGGGCGGCTATGGCTACACCTTC. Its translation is CASSLEPHRGGYGYTF.

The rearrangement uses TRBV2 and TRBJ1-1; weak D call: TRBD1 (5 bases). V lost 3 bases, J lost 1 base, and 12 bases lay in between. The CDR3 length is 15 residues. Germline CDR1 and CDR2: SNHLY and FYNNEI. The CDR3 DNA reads TGTGCCAGCAGTGATTGGGGCCCGGGGAACACTGAAGCTTTCTTT. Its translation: CASSDWGPGNTEAFF.

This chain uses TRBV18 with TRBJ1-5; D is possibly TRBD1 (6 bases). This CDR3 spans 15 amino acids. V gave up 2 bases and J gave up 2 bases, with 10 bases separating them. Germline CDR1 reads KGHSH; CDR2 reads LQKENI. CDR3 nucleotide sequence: TGTGCCAGCTCACCAGGGGGCGCGGGCAATCAGCCCCAGCATTTT. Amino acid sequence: CASSPGGAGNQPQHF.

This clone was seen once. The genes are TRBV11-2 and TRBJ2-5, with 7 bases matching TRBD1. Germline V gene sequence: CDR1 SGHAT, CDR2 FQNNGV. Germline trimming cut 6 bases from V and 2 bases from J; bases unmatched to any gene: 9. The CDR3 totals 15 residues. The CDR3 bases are TGTGCCAGCAGGGGACAACGGGACAGACAAGAGACCCAGTACTTC. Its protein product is CASRGQRDRQETQYF. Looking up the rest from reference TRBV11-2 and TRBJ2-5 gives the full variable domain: EAGVAQSPRYKIIEKRQSVAFWCNPISGHATLYWYQQILGQGPKLLIQFQNNGVVDDSQLPKDRFSAERLKGVDSTLKIQPAKLEDSAVYLCASRGQRDRQETQYFGPGTRLLVL.

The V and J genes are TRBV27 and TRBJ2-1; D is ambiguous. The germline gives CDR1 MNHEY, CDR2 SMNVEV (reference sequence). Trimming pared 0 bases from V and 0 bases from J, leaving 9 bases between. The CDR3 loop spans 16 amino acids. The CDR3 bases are TGTGCCAGCAGTTTATCGCTACAGAGCTCCTACAATGAGCAGTTCTTC. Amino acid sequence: CASSLSLQSSYNEQFF.

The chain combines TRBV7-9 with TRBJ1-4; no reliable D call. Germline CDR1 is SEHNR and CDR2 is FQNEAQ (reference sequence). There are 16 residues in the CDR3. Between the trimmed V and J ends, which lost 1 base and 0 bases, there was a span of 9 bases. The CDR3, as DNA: TGTGCCAGCAGCTTAGACAGTCCCGCAACTAATGAAAAACTGTTTTTT. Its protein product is CASSLDSPATNEKLFF.

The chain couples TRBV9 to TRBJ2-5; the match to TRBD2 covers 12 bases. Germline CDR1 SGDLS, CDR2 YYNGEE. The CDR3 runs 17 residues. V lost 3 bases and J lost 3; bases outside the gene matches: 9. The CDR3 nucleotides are TGTGCCAGCAGCGCCACTAGCGGGGGGAGGTTTAAAGAGACCCAGTACTTC. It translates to CASSATSGGRFKETQYF. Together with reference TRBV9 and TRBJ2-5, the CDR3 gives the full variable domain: DSGVTQTPKHLITATGQRVTLRCSPRSGDLSVYWYQQSLDQGLQFLIQYYNGEERAKGNILERFSAQQFPDLHSELNLSSLELGDSALYFCASSATSGGRFKETQYFGPGTRLLVL.

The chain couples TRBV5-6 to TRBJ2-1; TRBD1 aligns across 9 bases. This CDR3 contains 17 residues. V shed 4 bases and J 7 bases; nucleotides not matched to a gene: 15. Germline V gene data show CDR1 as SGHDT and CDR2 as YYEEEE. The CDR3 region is CASSPDRGSLSKNEQFF. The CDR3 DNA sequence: TGTGCCAGCAGCCCGGACAGGGGATCCCTCAGTAAAAATGAGCAGTTCTTC.

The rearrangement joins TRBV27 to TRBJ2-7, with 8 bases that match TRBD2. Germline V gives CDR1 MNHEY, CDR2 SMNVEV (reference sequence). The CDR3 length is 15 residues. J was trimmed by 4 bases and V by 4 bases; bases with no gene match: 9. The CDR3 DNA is TGTGCCAGCAGTTCACCGGGACTAGTTGGATACGAGCAGTACTTC. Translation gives CASSSPGLVGYEQYF.

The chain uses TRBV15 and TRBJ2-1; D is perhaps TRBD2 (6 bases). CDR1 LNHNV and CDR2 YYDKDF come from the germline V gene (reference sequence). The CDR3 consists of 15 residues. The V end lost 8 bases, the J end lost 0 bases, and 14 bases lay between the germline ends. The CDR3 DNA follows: TGTGCCACCCGCCGGGACTCAGGCTCCTACAATGAGCAGTTCTTC. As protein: CATRRDSGSYNEQFF.

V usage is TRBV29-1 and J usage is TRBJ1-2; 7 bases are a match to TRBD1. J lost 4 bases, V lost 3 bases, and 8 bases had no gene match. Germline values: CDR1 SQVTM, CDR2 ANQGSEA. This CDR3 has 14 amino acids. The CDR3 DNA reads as TGCAGCGTTGATATACAGGGGCCTGGCTATGGCTACACCTTC. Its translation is CSVDIQGPGYGYTF.

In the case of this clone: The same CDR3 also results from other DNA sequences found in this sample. CDR3 protein: CASSLTGAEAFF. The CDR3 DNA follows: TGTGCCAGCAGCCTTACAGGGGCGGAAGCTTTCTTT. This chain joins TRBV28 and TRBJ1-1, with 7 bases matching TRBD1. The CDR3 spans 12 residues. Germline loops: CDR1 MDHEN, CDR2 SYDVKM. The J segment lost 8 bases and the V segment lost 6 bases, leaving 6 bases of the junction unmatched.